The 23 T cell receptor beta chains in this list originate from one sample, sequenced in a study of OX40 agonist ivuxolimab in advanced cancers. Measured with immunoSEQ multiplex PCR; TCRdb has only the in-frame clones, and not every one. Seen here are 42,000 or so clones, roughly 89% observed once, and the top ten hold around 40%. Sequenced here: CD4+ or CD8+ T cells sorted from blood, sampled in a trial of the OX40 agonist ivuxolimab. All receptors come from an adult with an advanced solid tumor such as melanoma, head and neck, liver or kidney cancer.

The chain links TRBV6-6 to TRBJ2-5; 14 bases line up with TRBD2. CDR3 length equals 16 residues. Germline assignment: CDR1 MNHNY and CDR2 SVGAGI (reference sequence). The J segment lost 4 bases and the V segment lost 7 bases, leaving 8 bases of the junction unmatched. CDR3 DNA sequence: TGTGCCAGCAACCACCCGGGACTAGCGGGGGTAGAGACCCAGTACTTC. Protein product: CASNHPGLAGVETQYF.

CDR3 residues: CASSESRRTGYTF. CDR3 nucleotides: TGCGCCAGCAGTGAGAGTCGGCGAACGGGCTACACCTTC. This chain uses TRBV10-2 with TRBJ1-2; D unresolved. The V end was cut by 2 bases, the J end by 8 bases, with 12 bases between. CDR3 size: 13 residues. CDR1 and CDR2 (germline): WSHSY, SAAADI.

This rearrangement joins TRBV5-8 to TRBJ2-3, with 10 bases that match TRBD1. After removal of 2 bases from V and 5 bases from J, the junction contained 8 bases not matched to a gene. CDR3 size: 16 residues. Germline values: CDR1 SGHTS, CDR2 YDEGEE. The CDR3 sequence: CASSFKRQGAKDTQYF. CDR3 nucleotide sequence: TGTGCCAGCAGCTTTAAGAGACAGGGGGCAAAAGATACGCAGTATTTT.

This chain uses TRBV19 with TRBJ1-2, with 7 positions matching TRBD1. After removal of 1 base from V and 6 bases from J, the junction contained 14 bases not matched to a gene. Germline CDR1 LNHDA, CDR2 SQIVND (reference sequence). The CDR3 is made up of 17 amino acids. The CDR3 region is CASSIGGAGGLTNGYTF. The CDR3 DNA sequence: TGTGCCAGTAGTATAGGTGGGGCAGGGGGACTGACGAATGGCTACACCTTC. Full variable domain (missing parts from reference TRBV19 and TRBJ1-2): DGGITQSPKYLFRKEGQNVTLSCEQNLNHDAMYWYRQDPGQGLRLIYYSQIVNDFQKGDIAEGYSVSREKKESFPLTVTSAQKNPTAFYLCASSIGGAGGLTNGYTFGSGTRLTVV.

V and J are TRBV9 and TRBJ2-3; 13 positions agree with TRBD2. V lost 0 bases to trimming and J lost 4 bases; unmatched junction nucleotides: 8. The CDR3 runs 18 residues. The germline V gene encodes CDR1 SGDLS and CDR2 YYNGEE. CDR3 loop: CASSVVWTSGSSADTQYF. The CDR3 DNA is TGTGCCAGCAGCGTAGTTTGGACTAGCGGGAGTTCTGCAGATACGCAGTATTTT.

J is TRBJ1-3 and V is TRBV7-9; D gene unclear. Deletions cut 5 bases from V and 3 bases from J, with 17 bases between. Germline V CDR1 and CDR2: SEHNR, FQNEAQ (reference sequence). This CDR3 is built from 16 residues. CDR3 DNA: TGTGCCAGCAGCCTGGGTTTGGTAAGAGATGGAAACACCATATATTTT. Its translation is CASSLGLVRDGNTIYF.

The chain couples TRBV23-1 to TRBJ1-2, with D hard to call. TRBV23-1 is classed as an ORF, of uncertain function. Trimming took 2 bases from V and 8 from J, leaving 12 bases between them. The CDR3 loop spans 13 amino acids. The CDR3 reads CASSQRRLRGYTF. DNA of the CDR3: TGCGCCAGCAGTCAAAGGAGATTAAGGGGCTACACCTTC.

The genes are TRBV5-4 and TRBJ2-1; TRBD1 is a possible D gene (5 bases). Germline V gene sequence: CDR1 SGHNT, CDR2 YYREEE (reference sequence). Trimming took off 3 bases at V and 6 bases at J, with 16 bases between the two ends. The CDR3 runs 15 residues. The CDR3 region is CASSSGQAAANEQFF. The CDR3 nucleotides are TGTGCCAGCAGCTCAGGACAAGCCGCAGCCAATGAGCAGTTCTTC.

The gene calls are TRBV18 and TRBJ2-2; TRBD1 aligns across 9 bases. With V trimmed by 6 bases and J by 0 bases, 5 bases remained unmatched. Germline CDR1 and CDR2: KGHSH and LQKENI. This CDR3 region has 16 residues. The CDR3 sequence is CASSFRTGANTGELFF. The CDR3 region has the DNA TGTGCCAGCTCGTTCCGGACAGGGGCGAACACCGGGGAGCTGTTTTTT.

The rearrangement uses TRBV19 and TRBJ1-2; D remains unclear. V lost 5 bases and J 3 bases, leaving 16 bases between the germline ends. The CDR3 covers 15 residues. The germline V gene has CDR1 LNHDA and CDR2 SQIVND (reference sequence). CDR3 protein: CASSSRRTDYYGYTF. In DNA form, the CDR3 reads TGTGCCAGTAGTTCCCGACGGACTGACTACTATGGCTACACCTTC.

About this clone itself: Other DNA sequences in the same sample also yield this CDR3. The CDR3 protein is CASSRGFEETQYF. In nucleotides, the CDR3 is TGCGCCAGCAGCCGAGGATTTGAAGAGACCCAGTACTTC. The J gene is TRBJ2-5, the V gene TRBV5-1; D ambiguous. The CDR3 covers 13 residues. CDR1 and CDR2 from the germline V gene are SGHRS and YFSETQ. Trimming cost V 4 bases and J 3 bases, with 10 bases left between them.

The genes are TRBV2 and TRBJ2-5, with a weak D call TRBD1 (6 bases). Germline assignment: CDR1 SNHLY and CDR2 FYNNEI. Between the trimmed V and J ends, which lost 7 bases and 2 bases, there was a span of 11 bases. The CDR3 runs 13 residues. CDR3: CASTGVEQETQYF. The DNA for the CDR3 is TGTGCCAGCACAGGGGTTGAACAAGAGACCCAGTACTTC.

The rearrangement links TRBV6-1 to TRBJ1-5, with D unclear. Germline values: CDR1 MNHNS, CDR2 SASEGT. Trimming left V 9 bases short and J 0 bases short, with 12 bases between. The CDR3 has 14 residues. The CDR3 DNA reads TGTGCCAGTACACGGGCAAATAGCAATCAGCCCCAGCATTTT. Amino acids: CASTRANSNQPQHF.

The chain recombines TRBV4-1 with TRBJ2-5; TRBD2 aligns across 10 bases. V shed 0 bases and J 4 bases; nucleotides not matched to a gene: 8. This CDR3 has 17 amino acids. Per the germline V gene, CDR1 is MGHRA and CDR2 is YSYEKL. CDR3 loop: CASSQEKRGGVGETQYF. In nucleotides, the CDR3 is TGCGCCAGCAGCCAAGAAAAGCGGGGGGGCGTAGGAGAGACCCAGTACTTC.

The chain carries TRBV9 and TRBJ1-3, with D possibly TRBD1 on 5 matching bases. Germline CDR1 SGDLS, CDR2 YYNGEE. The CDR3 is 16 amino acids. Between the trimmed V and J ends, which lost 0 bases and 4 bases, there was a span of 14 bases. The CDR3 DNA is TGTGCCAGCAGCGTAGCATACAGGTCCTCCGGAAACACCATATATTTT. Translation: CASSVAYRSSGNTIYF. The variable domain in full, with the rest retrieved from reference TRBV9 and TRBJ1-3, is DSGVTQTPKHLITATGQRVTLRCSPRSGDLSVYWYQQSLDQGLQFLIQYYNGEERAKGNILERFSAQQFPDLHSELNLSSLELGDSALYFCASSVAYRSSGNTIYFGEGSWLTVV.

The chain uses TRBV5-1 and TRBJ2-3; 8 nucleotides agree with TRBD2. Trimming at V came to 3 bases and at J to 9 bases, leaving 9 bases not matched to a gene. The CDR3 contains 14 residues. Germline V lookup: CDR1 SGHRS, CDR2 YFSETQ. CDR3 residues: CASSSGLEVDTQYF. CDR3 nucleotides: TGCGCCAGCAGCTCGGGACTAGAAGTTGACACGCAGTATTTT.

The rearrangement uses TRBV4-1 and TRBJ2-1, with D maybe TRBD1 (5 bases). The CDR3 contains 16 residues. Trimming removed 0 bases at V and 0 bases at J, with 9 bases between. CDR1 and CDR2 from the germline V gene are MGHRA and YSYEKL. For the CDR3, the DNA is TGCGCCAGCAGCCAAGATCCTAGGGGCTCCTACAATGAGCAGTTCTTC. Translation: CASSQDPRGSYNEQFF.

The genes are TRBV9 and TRBJ2-1, with unresolved D. Germline CDR1 and CDR2: SGDLS and YYNGEE. V lost 1 base and J lost 2, with 10 bases in between. The CDR3 is 15 residues long. The CDR3 bases are TGTGCCAGCAGCGTATCCGAGTACACCTACAATGAGCAGTTCTTC. Protein product: CASSVSEYTYNEQFF.

The chain has TRBV15 and TRBJ2-3; D gene uncertain. Germline V CDR1 and CDR2: LNHNV, YYDKDF (reference sequence). The CDR3 contains 15 residues. V was clipped by 0 bases and J by 4 bases, with 11 bases between them. CDR3 protein: CATSRDRQAADTQYF. Here the CDR3 DNA reads TGTGCCACCAGCAGAGATCGGCAGGCGGCAGATACGCAGTATTTT.

The chain is built from TRBV2 and TRBJ2-2; D gene uncertain. This CDR3 has 17 amino acids. The germline V gene has CDR1 SNHLY and CDR2 FYNNEI. With 6 bases removed from V and 0 bases from J, the gap between germline ends came to 17 bases. This CDR3 is CASSPPSSRTNTGELFF. CDR3 DNA sequence: TGTGCCAGCAGCCCACCGTCGTCCCGGACGAACACCGGGGAGCTGTTTTTT.

This chain's CDR3 is CASSPSGRGYNEQFF. DNA of the CDR3: TGTGCCAGCAGCCCTAGCGGGAGGGGCTACAATGAGCAGTTCTTC. The chain couples TRBV7-2 to TRBJ2-1; 12 bases fit TRBD2. The V and J ends lost 5 bases and 3 bases, in that order; junction bases with no gene match: 2. Germline CDR1 reads SGHTA; CDR2 reads FQGNSA. This CDR3 contains 15 residues.

This chain connects TRBV6-1 to TRBJ2-6; D is possibly TRBD1 (5 bases). In germline, CDR1 is MNHNS, CDR2 SASEGT. The CDR3 contains 18 residues. The V and J ends lost 3 bases and 3 bases respectively, with 18 bases between them. Here the CDR3 reads CASSEQGFQAYGANVLTF. The DNA for the CDR3 is TGTGCCAGCAGTGAGCAGGGTTTTCAGGCATATGGGGCCAACGTCCTGACTTTC.

The rearrangement uses TRBV5-1 and TRBJ1-3, with TRBD1 matching over 9 bases. The CDR3 covers 16 residues. CDR1 is SGHRS and CDR2 is YFSETQ in the germline V gene. V shed 1 base and J 4 bases; nucleotides not matched to a gene: 6. The CDR3 spells CASSLSRGTGGNTIYF. CDR3 coding DNA: TGCGCCAGCAGCTTGTCCCGCGGGACAGGGGGAAACACCATATATTTT.